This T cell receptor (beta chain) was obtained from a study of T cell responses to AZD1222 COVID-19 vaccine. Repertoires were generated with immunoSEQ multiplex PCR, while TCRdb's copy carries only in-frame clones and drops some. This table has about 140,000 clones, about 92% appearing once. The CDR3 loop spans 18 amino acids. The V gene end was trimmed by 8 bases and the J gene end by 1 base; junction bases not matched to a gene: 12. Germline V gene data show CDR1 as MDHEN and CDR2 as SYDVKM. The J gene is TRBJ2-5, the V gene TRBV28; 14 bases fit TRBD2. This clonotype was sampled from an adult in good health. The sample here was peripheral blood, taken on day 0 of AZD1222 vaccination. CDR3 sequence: CASATGTSGRKGQETQYF. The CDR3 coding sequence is TGTGCCAGCGCAACCGGGACTAGCGGGAGAAAGGGCCAAGAGACCCAGTACTTC.